Below are 8 T cell receptor beta chains sequenced from a single sample in a study of blood T cell repertoires in COVID-19. The repertoire was sequenced with immunoSEQ multiplex PCR; TCRdb's copy has only in-frame clones and lacks some. In the table there are about 300,000 clones, around 91% of which are singletons. Sequencing was carried out using PBMCs or T cells enriched from blood (not recorded which). These receptors were taken from a woman between 18 and 29 years old with acute COVID-19.

The table lists this clone with a count of one. The chain employs TRBV13 and TRBJ2-7, with 7 bases matching TRBD1. The CDR3 consists of 13 residues. Germline-derived CDR1 and CDR2 are PRHDT and FYEKMQ (reference sequence). Trimming took 3 bases from V and 2 from J; bases not matched to a gene: 1. Here the CDR3 reads CASSFDRAYEQYF. The CDR3 DNA follows: TGTGCCAGCAGCTTCGACAGGGCCTACGAGCAGTACTTC. Full variable domain (missing parts from reference TRBV13 and TRBJ2-7): AAGVIQSPRHLIKEKRETATLKCYPIPRHDTVYWYQQGPGQDPQFLISFYEKMQSDKGSIPDRFSAQQFSDYHSELNMSSLELGDSALYFCASSFDRAYEQYFGPGTRLTVT.

The rearrangement links TRBV11-2 to TRBJ2-7, with 11 bases identical to TRBD1. This CDR3 region has 14 residues. CDR1 and CDR2 (germline): SGHAT, FQNNGV. J was trimmed by 3 bases and V by 3 bases; bases with no gene match: 1. CDR3 protein: CASSLGQGDYEQYF. The CDR3 DNA follows: TGTGCCAGCAGCTTGGGACAGGGGGACTACGAGCAGTACTTC. Drawing the rest from reference TRBV11-2 and TRBJ2-7, the complete variable domain is EAGVAQSPRYKIIEKRQSVAFWCNPISGHATLYWYQQILGQGPKLLIQFQNNGVVDDSQLPKDRFSAERLKGVDSTLKIQPAKLEDSAVYLCASSLGQGDYEQYFGPGTRLTVT.

The gene calls are TRBV30 and TRBJ2-5, with 14 nucleotides matching TRBD2. Unmatched junction bases numbered 5, after V lost 4 bases and J lost 4 bases. The CDR3 totals 15 residues. Germline assignment: CDR1 GTSNPN and CDR2 SVGIG (reference sequence). The chain's CDR3 is CAWNLGLAGAETQYF. CDR3 sequence (DNA): TGTGCCTGGAACCTGGGACTAGCGGGAGCAGAGACCCAGTACTTC.

CDR3 region: CSVAGQGGTEAFF. The CDR3 DNA reads as TGCAGCGTGGCTGGACAGGGAGGGACTGAAGCTTTCTTT. The chain employs TRBV29-1 and TRBJ1-1, with TRBD1 matching 8 bases. The CDR3 covers 13 residues. The V and J ends lost 6 bases and 5 bases, in that order; junction bases with no gene match: 8. Germline V CDR1 and CDR2: SQVTM, ANQGSEA.

This clone was detected only once. The V gene is TRBV6-9, the J gene TRBJ2-7; 10 bases match TRBD1. The CDR3 totals 15 residues. Germline trimming cut 6 bases from V and 1 base from J; bases unmatched to any gene: 6. Germline CDR1 MNHGY, CDR2 SVAAGI. The CDR3 bases are TGTGCCAGCAGCTTTCCGGGACAGGGGTCCTACGAGCAGTACTTC. Protein: CASSFPGQGSYEQYF.

The chain has TRBV5-6 and TRBJ1-5, with TRBD1 matching 7 bases. The CDR3 extends over 14 amino acids. Per the germline V gene, CDR1 is SGHDT and CDR2 is YYEEEE. V was pared by 2 bases and J by 2 bases, with 1 base of the junction left unmatched. CDR3 nucleotide sequence: TGTGCCAGCAGCTTAGACAGGGGCAATCAGCCCCAGCATTTT. Protein sequence: CASSLDRGNQPQHF.

This clone showed up just a few times. This sequence joins TRBV27 and TRBJ1-4; 7 bases align to TRBD1. CDR1 is MNHEY, CDR2 SMNVEV, per germline (reference sequence). The CDR3 loop spans 17 amino acids. With 5 bases clipped from V and 7 bases from J, the junction kept 16 bases outside the gene matches. The CDR3: CASSPAGLDRDGEKLFF. The CDR3 coding sequence is TGTGCCAGCAGTCCCGCCGGATTAGACAGGGACGGTGAAAAACTGTTTTTT.

CDR3 DNA: TGTGCCTGGAGTGTTTGGGCGGGAGGGAACACAGATACGCAGTATTTT. Encoded protein: CAWSVWAGGNTDTQYF. The chain is built from TRBV30 and TRBJ2-3; 9 positions match TRBD2. The CDR3 spans 16 residues. V was clipped by 0 bases and J by 2 bases; unmatched bases: 6. Germline lookup yields CDR1 GTSNPN and CDR2 SVGIG (reference sequence).